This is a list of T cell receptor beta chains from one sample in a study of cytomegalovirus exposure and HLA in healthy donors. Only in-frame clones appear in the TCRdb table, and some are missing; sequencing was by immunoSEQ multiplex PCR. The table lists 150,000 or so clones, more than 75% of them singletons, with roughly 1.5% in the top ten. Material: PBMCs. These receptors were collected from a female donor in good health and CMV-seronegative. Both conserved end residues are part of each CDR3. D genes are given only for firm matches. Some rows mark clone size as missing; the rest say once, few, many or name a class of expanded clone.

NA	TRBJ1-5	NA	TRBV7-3	CASSLFEGQPQHF	TGTGCCAGCAGCCTCTTCGAGGGACAGCCCCAGCATTTT
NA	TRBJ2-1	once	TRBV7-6	CASSHGLYNEQFF	TGTGCCAGCAGCCACGGACTCTACAATGAGCAGTTCTTC
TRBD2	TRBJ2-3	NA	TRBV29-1	CSVVGTSGRADTQYF	TGCAGCGTTGTTGGGACTAGCGGGAGAGCAGATACGCAGTATTTT
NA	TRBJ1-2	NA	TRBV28	CASSLPSNYGYTF	TGTGCCAGCAGCCTCCCTTCTAACTATGGCTACACCTTC
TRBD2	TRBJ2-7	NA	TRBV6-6	CASGAETSGVHEQYF	TGTGCCAGCGGGGCCGAGACTAGCGGGGTCCACGAGCAGTACTTC
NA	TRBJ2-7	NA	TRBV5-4	CASSLDWRGEQYF	TGTGCCAGCAGCTTGGACTGGAGGGGAGAGCAGTACTTC
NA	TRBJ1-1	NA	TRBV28	CASTRDTLNTEAFF	TGTGCCAGCACCCGGGACACCTTGAACACTGAAGCTTTCTTT
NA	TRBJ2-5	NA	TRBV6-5	CASSYSGLTKETQYF	TGTGCCAGCAGTTACTCTGGACTAACAAAAGAGACCCAGTACTTC
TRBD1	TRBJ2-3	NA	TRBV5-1	CASSWGQNTDTQYF	TGCGCCAGCAGCTGGGGACAGAACACAGATACGCAGTATTTT
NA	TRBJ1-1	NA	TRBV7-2	CASSLPRGEEAFF	TGTGCCAGCAGCTTGCCCCGGGGAGAGGAGGCTTTCTTT